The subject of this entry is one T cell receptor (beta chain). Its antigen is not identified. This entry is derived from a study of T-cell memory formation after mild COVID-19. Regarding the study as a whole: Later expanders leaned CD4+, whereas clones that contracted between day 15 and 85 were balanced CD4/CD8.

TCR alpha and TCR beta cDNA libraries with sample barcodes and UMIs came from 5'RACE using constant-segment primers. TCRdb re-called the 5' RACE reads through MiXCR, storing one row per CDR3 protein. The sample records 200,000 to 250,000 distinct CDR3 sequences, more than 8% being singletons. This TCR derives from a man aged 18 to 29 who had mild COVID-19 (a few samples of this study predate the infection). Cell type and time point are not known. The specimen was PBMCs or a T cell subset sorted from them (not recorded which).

CDR3 loop: CAWSELGGVNTEAFF. As DNA, the CDR3 is TGTGCCTGGAGTGAGTTAGGGGGGGTAAACACTGAAGCTTTCTTT. V is TRBV30 and J is TRBJ1-1; a weak D match, TRBD1 (6 bases). The germline V gene has CDR1 GTSNPN and CDR2 SVGIG (reference sequence). The CDR3 has 15 amino acids. Trimming left V 1 base short and J 2 bases short, with 14 bases between.